Each of the 16 T cell receptor beta chains below was sequenced from the same sample in a study of cytomegalovirus exposure and HLA in healthy donors. The data were produced by immunoSEQ multiplex PCR, yet TCRdb's version contains in-frame clones alone and is incomplete. The profile shows a few hundred thousand clones, roughly 90% of them singletons. Sequencing input: PBMCs. Receptor source: a woman aged 18-29 years in good health and CMV-seronegative.

The chain joins TRBV2 to TRBJ2-4; D is unresolved. CDR1 and CDR2 from the germline V gene are SNHLY and FYNNEI. The CDR3 has 11 residues. V gave up 1 base and J gave up 10 bases, with 5 bases separating them. CDR3 nucleotides: TGTGCCAGCAGTGAAGGGCCAATTCAGTACTTC. Encoded protein: CASSEGPIQYF.

The chain is built from TRBV28 and TRBJ1-6; D is uncertain. Germline CDR1 is MDHEN and CDR2 is SYDVKM. Trimming stripped 3 bases from V and 9 bases from J, with 3 bases between. The CDR3 loop spans 11 amino acids. This chain's CDR3 is CASSFFSPLHF. CDR3 sequence (DNA): TGTGCCAGCAGTTTCTTTTCACCCCTCCACTTT.

This sequence joins TRBV7-3 and TRBJ2-1; TRBD2 aligns across 7 bases. The CDR3 contains 15 residues. After removal of 1 base from V and 4 bases from J, the junction contained 4 bases not matched to a gene. Germline loops: CDR1 SGHTA, CDR2 FQGTGA. DNA of the CDR3: TGTGCCAGCAGCTTAAGGGGGGGAAAGTACAATGAGCAGTTCTTC. It codes for CASSLRGGKYNEQFF.

This chain joins TRBV4-1 and TRBJ2-3; D gene uncertain. The CDR3 totals 19 residues. Germline loops: CDR1 MGHRA, CDR2 YSYEKL. The V gene lost 1 base and the J gene lost 0 bases, with 20 bases spanning the gap. CDR3 sequence: CASSQAYPSGAWSTDTQYF. In nucleotides, the CDR3 is TGCGCCAGCAGCCAAGCTTATCCCTCAGGTGCTTGGAGCACAGATACGCAGTATTTT.

The V gene is TRBV19, the J gene TRBJ1-1, with D unresolved. The CDR3 is 12 residues long. V lost 7 bases, J lost 5 bases, and 11 bases lay in between. Germline V lookup: CDR1 LNHDA, CDR2 SQIVND (reference sequence). The CDR3 DNA sequence: TGTGCCAGTACCTCGGGGAGGACTGAAGCTTTCTTT. Translating it yields CASTSGRTEAFF.

On this clone itself: Other DNA sequences in the same sample also yield this CDR3. This chain connects TRBV5-1 to TRBJ2-1; D is perhaps TRBD1 (6 bases). Germline V lookup: CDR1 SGHRS, CDR2 YFSETQ. The V gene lost 0 bases and the J gene lost 4 bases, with 14 bases spanning the gap. This CDR3 has 16 amino acids. CDR3 in DNA: TGCGCCAGCAGCTTGGAGGGTGGGGGCCCTTACAATGAGCAGTTCTTC. As protein: CASSLEGGGPYNEQFF.

This sequence joins TRBV6-4 and TRBJ2-1; 14 nucleotides line up with TRBD2. This CDR3 region has 14 residues. J gave up 10 bases and V 6 bases, and 5 bases lay outside the gene matches. Germline-derived CDR1 and CDR2 are MRHNA and SNTAGT. CDR3 sequence (DNA): TGTGCCAGCAGGACTAGCGGGGGGGCGAGGGAGCAGTTCTTC. Protein product: CASRTSGGAREQFF.

In this sample, this clone turned up once. The chain links TRBV5-1 to TRBJ2-2; D gene unclear. Trimming shortened V by 7 bases and J by 6 bases, and 13 bases separated the two germline ends. The CDR3 has 13 amino acids. Germline CDR1 and CDR2: SGHRS and YFSETQ. The CDR3 DNA reads TGCGCCAGCTTTCCGCCCGGGTCCGGGGAGCTGTTTTTT. Its protein is CASFPPGSGELFF.

This chain uses TRBV7-8 with TRBJ1-3; D not certain. Germline V CDR1 and CDR2: SGHVS, FQNEAQ. The V and J ends lost 5 bases and 0 bases respectively, with 14 bases between them. The CDR3 totals 16 residues. The CDR3, as DNA: TGTGCCAGCAGCAAGCTTGACACGGACTCTGGAAACACCATATATTTT. Translated, it gives CASSKLDTDSGNTIYF.

This chain links TRBV2 with TRBJ1-5, with TRBD1 as a possible D gene (5 bases). The CDR3 has 16 amino acids. V shed 3 bases and J shed 2 bases, with 14 bases lying between them. Germline V CDR1 and CDR2: SNHLY, FYNNEI. CDR3 DNA: TGTGCCAGCAGTGAGTCCACCTCCAGGGGCAATCAGCCCCAGCATTTT. This sequence encodes CASSESTSRGNQPQHF.

V is TRBV5-1 and J is TRBJ2-2; 11 bases align to TRBD2. In germline, CDR1 is SGHRS, CDR2 YFSETQ. The ends lost 4 bases at V and 6 bases at J; junction bases unmatched: 8. This CDR3 is 16 amino acids long. CDR3 in amino acids: CASSNQRTSGSGELFF. The DNA for the CDR3 is TGCGCCAGCAGCAACCAGAGGACTAGCGGGTCCGGGGAGCTGTTTTTT.

The chain uses TRBV6-6 and TRBJ1-5, with D possibly matching TRBD1 (5 bases). Deletions cut 6 bases from V and 1 base from J, with 10 bases between. CDR3 length: 14 residues. Germline V gene data show CDR1 as MNHNY and CDR2 as SVGAGI (reference sequence). The CDR3 sequence: CASRQAVSNQPQHF. The CDR3 DNA reads as TGTGCCAGCAGACAGGCGGTGAGCAATCAGCCCCAGCATTTT.

The chain couples TRBV4-3 to TRBJ1-5; 7 bases map to TRBD1. J was trimmed by 5 bases and V by 1 base; bases with no gene match: 5. Germline assignment: CDR1 LGHNA and CDR2 YSLEER. CDR3 length equals 15 residues. CDR3 region: CASSQGQGGDQPQHF. CDR3 in DNA: TGCGCCAGCAGCCAAGGACAGGGTGGCGATCAGCCCCAGCATTTT.

This chain joins TRBV10-3 and TRBJ1-6; unclear D gene. Germline assignment: CDR1 ENHRY and CDR2 SYGVKD. V was trimmed by 0 bases and J by 7 bases, leaving 13 bases between them. This CDR3 has 16 amino acids. CDR3 sequence (DNA): TGTGCCATCAGTGAGTCGCCGGCAGGTCGGAATTCACCCCTCCACTTT. Protein sequence: CAISESPAGRNSPLHF.

V gene TRBV27 combines with J gene TRBJ1-1; no clear D gene. V shed 6 bases and J shed 1 base, with 15 bases lying between them. Germline CDR1 is MNHEY and CDR2 is SMNVEV (reference sequence). This CDR3 is 15 amino acids long. The CDR3 sequence: CASSVTILGNTEAFF. CDR3 DNA: TGTGCCAGCAGCGTGACAATCTTGGGGAACACTGAAGCTTTCTTT.

This chain joins TRBV28 and TRBJ1-4, with D perhaps TRBD1 (5 bases). Germline CDR1 MDHEN, CDR2 SYDVKM. The CDR3 spans 16 residues. The V end was cut by 7 bases, the J end by 0 bases, with 15 bases between. The CDR3: CASTPTGDATNEKLFF. The CDR3 DNA follows: TGTGCCAGCACCCCGACGGGGGATGCAACTAATGAAAAACTGTTTTTT. The entire variable domain, with the rest obtained from reference TRBV28 and TRBJ1-4, is as follows: DVKVTQSSRYLVKRTGEKVFLECVQDMDHENMFWYRQDPGLGLRLIYFSYDVKMKEKGDIPEGYSVSREKKERFSLILESASTNQTSMYLCASTPTGDATNEKLFFGSGTQLSVL.